The sequence of this TCR beta chain was determined in a study of CD8+ T cells in alopecia areata. Turning to the study itself: Treated individuals took tofacitinib by mouth, 5 to 10 mg twice daily. Treated patients' severity was scored by percentage of affected scalp area.

As to treatment: oral pan-JAK inhibitor, 5-10 mg twice daily. Points on this clone: A junction boundary mismatches the germline segment, possibly from a read error.

As the sequencing template, cDNA was produced by extracting RNA and reverse transcribing it. Generated by immunoSEQ multiplex PCR, the TCRdb table keeps only in-frame clones and is missing some. The sample shows 250,000 to 300,000 clones, 58% of them seen only once. Germline assignment: CDR1 MGHRA and CDR2 YSYEKL. The CDR3 extends over 15 amino acids. The source of this sequence is a human donor with alopecia areata. The chain uses TRBV4-1 and TRBJ1-6; unclear D gene. The material sequenced was CD4+ T cells sorted from blood, taken at week 24, from a patient treated with tofacitinib. CDR3 in amino acids: CASSQVGSGETPPHF. The CDR3 DNA reads as TGCGCCAGCAGCCAAGTAGGATCGGGCGAGACACCCCCCCACTTT.